This T cell receptor beta chain was sequenced for a study of technical replicates of blood from a few donors. Trimming cost V 3 bases and J 8 bases, with 10 bases left between them. The germline gives CDR1 SEHNR, CDR2 FQNEAQ (reference sequence). The CDR3 runs to 12 residues. Measured with immunoSEQ multiplex PCR; TCRdb has only the in-frame clones, and not every one. The sample shows around 92,000 clones, approximately 96% of them seen only once. The sequencing sample was made of T cells isolated from PBMCs. The chain joins TRBV7-9 to TRBJ1-2; perhaps TRBD1 as D (6 bases). The receptor comes from a human donor in good health. The CDR3 sequence is CASSFGGDGYTF. CDR3 sequence (DNA): TGTGCCAGCAGCTTTGGGGGCGACGGCTACACCTTC.